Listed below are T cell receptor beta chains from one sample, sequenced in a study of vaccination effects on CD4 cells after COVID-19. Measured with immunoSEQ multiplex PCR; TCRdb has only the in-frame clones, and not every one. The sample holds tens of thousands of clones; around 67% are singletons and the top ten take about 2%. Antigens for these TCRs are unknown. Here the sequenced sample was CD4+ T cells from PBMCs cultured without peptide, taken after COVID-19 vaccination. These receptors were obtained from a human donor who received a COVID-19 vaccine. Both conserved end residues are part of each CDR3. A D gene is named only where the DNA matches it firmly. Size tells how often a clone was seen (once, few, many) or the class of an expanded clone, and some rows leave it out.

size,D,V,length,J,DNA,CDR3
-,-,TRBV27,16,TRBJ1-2,TGTGCCAGCAGTTTCACCCGGACACAACGACGACATGGCTACACCTTC,CASSFTRTQRRHGYTF
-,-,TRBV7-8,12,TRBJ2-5,TGTGCCAGCAGCTTAGTTGTGGAGACCCAGTACTTC,CASSLVVETQYF
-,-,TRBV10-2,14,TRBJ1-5,TGCGCCAGCAGTACAGGGAGCGATCATCAGCCCCAGCATTTT,CASSTGSDHQPQHF
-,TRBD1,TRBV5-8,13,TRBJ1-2,TGTGCCAGCAGCCCGACAGGGAACTATGGCTACACCTTC,CASSPTGNYGYTF
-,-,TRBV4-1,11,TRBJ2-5,TGCGCCAGCAGCCAAGATCAGTATCTCCACTTC,CASSQDQYLHF
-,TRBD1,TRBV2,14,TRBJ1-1,TGTGCCAGTAAGGGGGCCCTGATGAACACTGAAGCTTTCTTT,CASKGALMNTEAFF
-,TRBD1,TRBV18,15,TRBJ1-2,TGTGCCAGCTCACCATCCAGGGGGCCTAACTATGGCTACACCTTC,CASSPSRGPNYGYTF
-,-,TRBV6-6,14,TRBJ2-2,TGTGCCAGCAGGAGGGGTGAGAACACCGGGGAGCTGTTTTTT,CASRRGENTGELFF
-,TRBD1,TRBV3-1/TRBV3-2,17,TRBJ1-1,TGTGCCAGCAGCCGTAATATTCTAACGACAGGGGAGGTTGAAGCTTTCTTT,CASSRNILTTGEVEAFF
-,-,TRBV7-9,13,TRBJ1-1,TGTGCCAGCAGCTCACTCATGGGCACTGAAGCTTTCTTT,CASSSLMGTEAFF
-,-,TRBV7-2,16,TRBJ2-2,TGTGCCAGCAGCTTAGTCCTACGGGCGAGTGGGGGGGAGCTGTTTTTT,CASSLVLRASGGELFF
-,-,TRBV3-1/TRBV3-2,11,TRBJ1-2,TGTGCCAGCAGCCACAGCTATGGCTACACCTTC,CASSHSYGYTF
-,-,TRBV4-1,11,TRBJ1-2,TGCGCCAGCAGCCAAAACTATGGCTACACCTTC,CASSQNYGYTF
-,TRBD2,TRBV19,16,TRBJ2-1,TGTGCCAGTAGTAGACCATTAAGCGGGGGGGCAAATGAGCAGTTCTTC,CASSRPLSGGANEQFF
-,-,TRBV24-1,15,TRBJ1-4,TGTGCCACCAGTGATTCGGGGCCAACTAATGAAAAACTGTTTTTT,CATSDSGPTNEKLFF
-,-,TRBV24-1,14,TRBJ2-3,TGTGCCACCTCCGACAGGACGAGCACAGATACGCAGTATTTT,CATSDRTSTDTQYF
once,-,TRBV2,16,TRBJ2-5,TGTGCCAGCAGAAACCTCCAGGGGCTTTCACAAGAGACCCAGTACTTC,CASRNLQGLSQETQYF
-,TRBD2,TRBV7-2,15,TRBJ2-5,TGTGCCAGCAGCTTTCTAGCGGGGGTGCTCGGGACCCAGTACTTC,CASSFLAGVLGTQYF
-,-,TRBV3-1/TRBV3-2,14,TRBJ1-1,TGTGCCAGCAGCCAAGATCTCGGGTGGACTGAAGCTTTCTTT,CASSQDLGWTEAFF
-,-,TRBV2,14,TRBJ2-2,TGTGCCAGCAGACTGTACTTTGACACCGGGGAGCTGTTTTTT,CASRLYFDTGELFF
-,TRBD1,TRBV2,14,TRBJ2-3,TGTGCCAGCAGTGTGGACAGGGGTGAAGATACGCAGTATTTT,CASSVDRGEDTQYF
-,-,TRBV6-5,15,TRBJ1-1,TGTGCCAGCAGTTCCCCAGCAGGGAAGAACACTGAAGCTTTCTTT,CASSSPAGKNTEAFF
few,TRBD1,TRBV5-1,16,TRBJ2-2,TGCGCCAGCAGCTTGGAACCAGGGGGGAACACCGGGGAGCTGTTTTTT,CASSLEPGGNTGELFF
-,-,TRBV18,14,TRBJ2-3,TGTGCCAGCTCACCGGGGCGGGGCACAGATACGCAGTATTTT,CASSPGRGTDTQYF
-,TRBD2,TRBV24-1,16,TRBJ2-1,TGTGCCACCAGTGATTCGTTGAGCGGGGGGGCGTATGAGCAGTTCTTC,CATSDSLSGGAYEQFF
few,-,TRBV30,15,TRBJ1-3,TGTGCCTGGAGTGGTAACAGCCTTTCCGGAAACACCATATATTTT,CAWSGNSLSGNTIYF
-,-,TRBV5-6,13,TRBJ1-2,TGTGCCAGCAGCTTGGTCCTACAGGGCTTTGACACCTTC,CASSLVLQGFDTF
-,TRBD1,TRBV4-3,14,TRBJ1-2,TGCGCCAGCAGCCAAGCAAACAGGGGATATGGCTACACCTTC,CASSQANRGYGYTF
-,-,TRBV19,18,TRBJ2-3,TGTGCCAGTAGTCTAGATGGGCCAATAGGAATCAGCACAGATACGCAGTATTTT,CASSLDGPIGISTDTQYF
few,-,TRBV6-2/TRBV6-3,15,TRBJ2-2,TGTGCCAGCAGTTACTCGAGGGTGAACACCGGGGAGCTGTTTTTT,CASSYSRVNTGELFF
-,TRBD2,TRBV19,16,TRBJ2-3,TGTGCCAGTAGTACGGGACTACCCCCGAGTACAGATACGCAGTATTTT,CASSTGLPPSTDTQYF
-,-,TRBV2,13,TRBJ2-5,TGTGCCAGCAACCGGGGGGCCGGGGAGACCCAGTACTTC,CASNRGAGETQYF
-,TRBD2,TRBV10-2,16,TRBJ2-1,TGCGCCAGCAGTGGCTCCGGGGGGGACTCCTACAATGAGCAGTTCTTC,CASSGSGGDSYNEQFF
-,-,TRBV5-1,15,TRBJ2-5,TGCGCCAGCAGCTGGGGGGGGGCTTCCGGCGAGACCCAGTACTTC,CASSWGGASGETQYF
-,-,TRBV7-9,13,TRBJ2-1,TGTGCCAGTTGGGGTGTTGGCAGCAATGAGCAGTTCTTC,CASWGVGSNEQFF
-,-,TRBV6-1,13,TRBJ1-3,TGTGCCAGCAGTGACCCTATCGGAAACACCATATATTTT,CASSDPIGNTIYF
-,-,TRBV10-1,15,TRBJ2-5,TGCGCCAGCAGTGACCGGACAGGAGGGTTAGAGACCCAGTACTTC,CASSDRTGGLETQYF
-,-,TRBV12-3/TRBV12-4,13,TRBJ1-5,TGTGCCAGCAGTACCCGGTACTATCAGCCCCAGCATTTT,CASSTRYYQPQHF
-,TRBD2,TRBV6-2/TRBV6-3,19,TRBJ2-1,TGTGCCAGCAGTTACTATCTGCGCGAGGGACTAAGCTCCTACAATGAGCAGTTCTTC,CASSYYLREGLSSYNEQFF
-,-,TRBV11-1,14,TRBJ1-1,TGTGCCAGCAGCTTAGTACCGGGGAACACTGAAGCTTTCTTT,CASSLVPGNTEAFF
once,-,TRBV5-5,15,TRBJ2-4,TGTGCCAGCAGCTTGAGGATTACAACTGGGGACATTCAGTACTTC,CASSLRITTGDIQYF
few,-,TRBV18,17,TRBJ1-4,TGTGCCAGCTCCCACTCCCAAGCCAGGGAAACTAATGAAAAACTGTTTTTT,CASSHSQARETNEKLFF
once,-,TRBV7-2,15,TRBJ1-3,TGTGCCAGCAGCCAGTCGGGGGGGGCTGGAAACACCATATATTTT,CASSQSGGAGNTIYF
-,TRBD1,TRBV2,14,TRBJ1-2,TGTGCCAGCAGGGACCGACAGGGGATCGAAGGCTACACCTTC,CASRDRQGIEGYTF
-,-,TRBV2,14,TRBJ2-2,TGTGCCAGCATTATTAACGCAGACACCGGGGAGCTGTTTTTT,CASIINADTGELFF
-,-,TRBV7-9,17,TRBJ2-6,TGTGCCAGCAGCTTAGACGGGGTCCGGGTAGGGGCCAACGTCCTGACTTTC,CASSLDGVRVGANVLTF
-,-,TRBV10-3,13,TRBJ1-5,TGTGCCACCGGGGGTAGTGGCAATCAGCCCCAGCATTTT,CATGGSGNQPQHF
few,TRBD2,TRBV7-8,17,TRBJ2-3,TGTGCCAGCAGCTTCCCCGGTGGTAGCGGGGTCCCAGATACGCAGTATTTT,CASSFPGGSGVPDTQYF
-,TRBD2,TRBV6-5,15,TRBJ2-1,TGTGCCAGCAGGACGCTAGCGGGGGGATACAATGAGCAGTTCTTC,CASRTLAGGYNEQFF
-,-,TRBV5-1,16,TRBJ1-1,TGCGCCAGCAGCTTGGGGGTGAGGGGGACGAACACTGAAGCTTTCTTT,CASSLGVRGTNTEAFF
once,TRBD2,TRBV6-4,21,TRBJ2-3,TGTGCCAGCAGTGACCCGGAATATGGGACTAGCGGACTTACTAGCACAGATACGCAGTATTTT,CASSDPEYGTSGLTSTDTQYF
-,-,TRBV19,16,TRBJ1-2,TGTGCCAGTAGTATTTATGTGACACAAGCTAACTATGGCTACACCTTC,CASSIYVTQANYGYTF
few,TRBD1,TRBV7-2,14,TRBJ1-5,TGTGCCAGCAGCCCGACAGGGGCGGATCAGCCCCAGCATTTT,CASSPTGADQPQHF
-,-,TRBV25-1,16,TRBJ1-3,TGTGCCAGCAGTGATGCCTCCGACCGTGGTGGAAACACCATATATTTT,CASSDASDRGGNTIYF
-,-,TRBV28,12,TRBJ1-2,TGTGCCAGCAGTCCAAACGTCTATGGCTACACCTTC,CASSPNVYGYTF
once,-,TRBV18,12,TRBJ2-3,TGTGCCAGCTCTTACAGGACAGATACGCAGTATTTT,CASSYRTDTQYF
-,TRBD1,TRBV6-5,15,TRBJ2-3,TGTGCCAGCAGGCAGGACAGGGACAGCACAGATACGCAGTATTTT,CASRQDRDSTDTQYF
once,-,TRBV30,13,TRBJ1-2,TGTGCCTGGAGGAGAACAGGGAACTATGGCTACACCTTC,CAWRRTGNYGYTF
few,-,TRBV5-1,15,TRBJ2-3,TGCGCCAGCAGCTTGAGAACCCACGCACAAGATACGCAGTATTTT,CASSLRTHAQDTQYF
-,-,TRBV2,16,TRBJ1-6,TGTGCCAGCAGTGAAGGGCCTCCGGGGAATAATTCACCCCTCCACTTT,CASSEGPPGNNSPLHF